This T cell receptor (beta chain) was sequenced for a study of human T cells and chemical hapten exposure (dated by TCRdb to 2020 to 2022). Turning to the overall study: For sensitization, 2% DPC in acetone was applied to a 2 cm by 2 cm area of upper inner arm skin. Throughout the study period of roughly 24 weeks, patients also received therapeutic DPC doses to the scalp every week. Patch tests used Finn chambers with 0.01% DPC on the upper back, scored after 6 days by International Contact Dermatitis Research Group standards. Most of the patients in the cohort were female, and the cohort covered alopecia areata with under or over 50% scalp involvement, alopecia totalis and alopecia universalis. Libraries were pooled for sequencing, and variation in per-sample TCR yields was attributed mainly to small differences in library volumes within the pool. In alopecia patients, the study followed how the peripheral blood TCR repertoire changed in vivo over primary and secondary sensitization to diphenylcyclopropenone (DPC), a hapten. Blood samples were taken from patients before sensitization (week 0) and then at 2, 6 and about 24 weeks after DPC sensitization. For TCR sequencing, blood came from approximately 29 alopecia patients at anywhere from one to four time points (pre-sensitization, 2, 6 and 24 weeks).

This clonotype appeared a few times. The antigen this receptor binds is unknown. Qualities for individual bases were not recorded, and no much larger clone is one base off. The receptor library was made with RACE. Sequencing used a NextSeq 500. During library preparation, unique molecular identifiers were attached to individual cDNA molecules so that TCRs could be counted quantitatively and reproducibly. Each blood RNA sample was used to sequence both TCR alpha and TCR beta chains. Concerning the study's data processing: Samples had a median of 95,638 TCRs, with a range from about 23,224 to 700,000. V, J and CDR3 annotation of the TCR reads was performed with the Decombinator software suite. For the PS versus PT1 abundance plots, all samples were subsampled to the same number of TCRs (28,000). Expanded TCRs were defined as absent before sensitization and observed at least eight times at the 2-week time point. TCRdb reran the public reads through fastp at Q25 and MiXCR, keeping productive beta chains. Each entry merges the rows of one CDR3 protein and shows their most common DNA and genes. In this record, the V and J calls reflect TCRdb's handling and not the investigators' own analysis. The table for this sample lists about 110,000 distinct CDR3 sequences; around 10% of them were counted only once. Jointly, the top ten make up around 3.5% of the sample.

This specimen's time point label, per the study, means: patch test 1, 2 weeks after DPC sensitization. This sample's treatment or condition label indicates: therapeutic diphenylcyclopropenone sensitization with weekly scalp DPC. Blood at each patch-test visit was drawn before the patch test was applied. Eligible patients were aged 18 to 70, diagnosed with alopecia, deemed suitable for DPC therapy, and excluded if pregnant. Total RNA was extracted from unfractionated whole blood that had been collected in Tempus Blood RNA tubes. Study-wide findings and limitations: Repeated subsampling changed both the strength of the expansion versus patch-test correlation and the threshold at which the correlation became significant. The number of TCRs above 1 in 1000 frequency did not change with DPC sensitization; there was no evidence of global repertoire structure alterations. Patch test score was positively correlated with the number of PT1 expanded TCRs, with significance at thresholds 8, 16 and 32 but not at 4. All patients had alopecia, a presumed autoimmune disease, so their immune response might differ from that of healthy individuals. Compared with pre-sensitization or healthy control sets, expanded TCRs formed significantly more large CDR3 similarity clusters, which is consistent with antigen-driven responses.

From a lookup of the germline V gene (reference sequence), CDR1 and CDR2 are SEHNR and FQNEAQ. Deletion took 1 base off V and 6 bases off J, with a span of 3 bases between the germline ends. The CDR3 sequence holds 11 residues, the cysteine and phenylalanine included. Solely the CDR3 DNA is kept, with 33 bases framed from the first base. The chain joins TRBV7-9 to TRBJ1-1, with an unclear D gene assignment. This sample comprised whole blood, obtained in connection with sensitization to the hapten diphenylcyclopropenone (DPC). The clonotype comes from a woman aged 40-49 years with alopecia areata. Some clones in this sample may be carry-over from other donors' samples. Read as DNA, the sequence is TGTGCCAGCAGCTTAGTGGCTGAAGCTTTCTTT. Its protein is CASSLVAEAFF.